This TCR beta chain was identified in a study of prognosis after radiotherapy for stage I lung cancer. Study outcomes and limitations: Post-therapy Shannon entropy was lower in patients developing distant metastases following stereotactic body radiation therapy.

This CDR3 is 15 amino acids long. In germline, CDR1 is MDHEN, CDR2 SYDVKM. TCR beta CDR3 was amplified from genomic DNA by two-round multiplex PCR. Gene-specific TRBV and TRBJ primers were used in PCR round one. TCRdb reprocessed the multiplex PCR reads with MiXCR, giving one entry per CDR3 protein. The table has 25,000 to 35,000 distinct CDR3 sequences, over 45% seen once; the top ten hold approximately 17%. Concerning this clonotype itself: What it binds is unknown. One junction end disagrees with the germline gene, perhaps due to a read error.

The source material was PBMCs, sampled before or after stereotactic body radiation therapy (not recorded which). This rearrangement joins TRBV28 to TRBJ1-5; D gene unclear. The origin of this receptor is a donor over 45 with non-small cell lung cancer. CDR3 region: CANSREFGDDQPQHF. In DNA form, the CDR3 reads TGTGCCAACAGTCGAGAATTCGGAGACGATCAGCCCCAGCATTTT.